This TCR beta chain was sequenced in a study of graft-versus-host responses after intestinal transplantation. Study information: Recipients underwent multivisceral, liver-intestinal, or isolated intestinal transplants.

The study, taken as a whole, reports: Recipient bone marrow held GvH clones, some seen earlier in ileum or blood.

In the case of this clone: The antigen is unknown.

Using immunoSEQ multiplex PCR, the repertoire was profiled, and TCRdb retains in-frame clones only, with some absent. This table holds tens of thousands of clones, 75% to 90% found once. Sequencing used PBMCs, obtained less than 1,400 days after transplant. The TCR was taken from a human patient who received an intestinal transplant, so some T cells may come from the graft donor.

CDR3 coding DNA: TGTGCCAGCAGTTACTCGGGTGGGGCGTTCTATGGCTACACCTTC. It is translated as CASSYSGGAFYGYTF. The chain combines TRBV6-5 with TRBJ1-2, with D perhaps TRBD1 (5 bases). The V end lost 0 bases, the J end lost 4 bases, and 12 bases lay between the germline ends. This CDR3 is built from 15 residues. Germline-derived CDR1 and CDR2 are MNHEY and SVGAGI.